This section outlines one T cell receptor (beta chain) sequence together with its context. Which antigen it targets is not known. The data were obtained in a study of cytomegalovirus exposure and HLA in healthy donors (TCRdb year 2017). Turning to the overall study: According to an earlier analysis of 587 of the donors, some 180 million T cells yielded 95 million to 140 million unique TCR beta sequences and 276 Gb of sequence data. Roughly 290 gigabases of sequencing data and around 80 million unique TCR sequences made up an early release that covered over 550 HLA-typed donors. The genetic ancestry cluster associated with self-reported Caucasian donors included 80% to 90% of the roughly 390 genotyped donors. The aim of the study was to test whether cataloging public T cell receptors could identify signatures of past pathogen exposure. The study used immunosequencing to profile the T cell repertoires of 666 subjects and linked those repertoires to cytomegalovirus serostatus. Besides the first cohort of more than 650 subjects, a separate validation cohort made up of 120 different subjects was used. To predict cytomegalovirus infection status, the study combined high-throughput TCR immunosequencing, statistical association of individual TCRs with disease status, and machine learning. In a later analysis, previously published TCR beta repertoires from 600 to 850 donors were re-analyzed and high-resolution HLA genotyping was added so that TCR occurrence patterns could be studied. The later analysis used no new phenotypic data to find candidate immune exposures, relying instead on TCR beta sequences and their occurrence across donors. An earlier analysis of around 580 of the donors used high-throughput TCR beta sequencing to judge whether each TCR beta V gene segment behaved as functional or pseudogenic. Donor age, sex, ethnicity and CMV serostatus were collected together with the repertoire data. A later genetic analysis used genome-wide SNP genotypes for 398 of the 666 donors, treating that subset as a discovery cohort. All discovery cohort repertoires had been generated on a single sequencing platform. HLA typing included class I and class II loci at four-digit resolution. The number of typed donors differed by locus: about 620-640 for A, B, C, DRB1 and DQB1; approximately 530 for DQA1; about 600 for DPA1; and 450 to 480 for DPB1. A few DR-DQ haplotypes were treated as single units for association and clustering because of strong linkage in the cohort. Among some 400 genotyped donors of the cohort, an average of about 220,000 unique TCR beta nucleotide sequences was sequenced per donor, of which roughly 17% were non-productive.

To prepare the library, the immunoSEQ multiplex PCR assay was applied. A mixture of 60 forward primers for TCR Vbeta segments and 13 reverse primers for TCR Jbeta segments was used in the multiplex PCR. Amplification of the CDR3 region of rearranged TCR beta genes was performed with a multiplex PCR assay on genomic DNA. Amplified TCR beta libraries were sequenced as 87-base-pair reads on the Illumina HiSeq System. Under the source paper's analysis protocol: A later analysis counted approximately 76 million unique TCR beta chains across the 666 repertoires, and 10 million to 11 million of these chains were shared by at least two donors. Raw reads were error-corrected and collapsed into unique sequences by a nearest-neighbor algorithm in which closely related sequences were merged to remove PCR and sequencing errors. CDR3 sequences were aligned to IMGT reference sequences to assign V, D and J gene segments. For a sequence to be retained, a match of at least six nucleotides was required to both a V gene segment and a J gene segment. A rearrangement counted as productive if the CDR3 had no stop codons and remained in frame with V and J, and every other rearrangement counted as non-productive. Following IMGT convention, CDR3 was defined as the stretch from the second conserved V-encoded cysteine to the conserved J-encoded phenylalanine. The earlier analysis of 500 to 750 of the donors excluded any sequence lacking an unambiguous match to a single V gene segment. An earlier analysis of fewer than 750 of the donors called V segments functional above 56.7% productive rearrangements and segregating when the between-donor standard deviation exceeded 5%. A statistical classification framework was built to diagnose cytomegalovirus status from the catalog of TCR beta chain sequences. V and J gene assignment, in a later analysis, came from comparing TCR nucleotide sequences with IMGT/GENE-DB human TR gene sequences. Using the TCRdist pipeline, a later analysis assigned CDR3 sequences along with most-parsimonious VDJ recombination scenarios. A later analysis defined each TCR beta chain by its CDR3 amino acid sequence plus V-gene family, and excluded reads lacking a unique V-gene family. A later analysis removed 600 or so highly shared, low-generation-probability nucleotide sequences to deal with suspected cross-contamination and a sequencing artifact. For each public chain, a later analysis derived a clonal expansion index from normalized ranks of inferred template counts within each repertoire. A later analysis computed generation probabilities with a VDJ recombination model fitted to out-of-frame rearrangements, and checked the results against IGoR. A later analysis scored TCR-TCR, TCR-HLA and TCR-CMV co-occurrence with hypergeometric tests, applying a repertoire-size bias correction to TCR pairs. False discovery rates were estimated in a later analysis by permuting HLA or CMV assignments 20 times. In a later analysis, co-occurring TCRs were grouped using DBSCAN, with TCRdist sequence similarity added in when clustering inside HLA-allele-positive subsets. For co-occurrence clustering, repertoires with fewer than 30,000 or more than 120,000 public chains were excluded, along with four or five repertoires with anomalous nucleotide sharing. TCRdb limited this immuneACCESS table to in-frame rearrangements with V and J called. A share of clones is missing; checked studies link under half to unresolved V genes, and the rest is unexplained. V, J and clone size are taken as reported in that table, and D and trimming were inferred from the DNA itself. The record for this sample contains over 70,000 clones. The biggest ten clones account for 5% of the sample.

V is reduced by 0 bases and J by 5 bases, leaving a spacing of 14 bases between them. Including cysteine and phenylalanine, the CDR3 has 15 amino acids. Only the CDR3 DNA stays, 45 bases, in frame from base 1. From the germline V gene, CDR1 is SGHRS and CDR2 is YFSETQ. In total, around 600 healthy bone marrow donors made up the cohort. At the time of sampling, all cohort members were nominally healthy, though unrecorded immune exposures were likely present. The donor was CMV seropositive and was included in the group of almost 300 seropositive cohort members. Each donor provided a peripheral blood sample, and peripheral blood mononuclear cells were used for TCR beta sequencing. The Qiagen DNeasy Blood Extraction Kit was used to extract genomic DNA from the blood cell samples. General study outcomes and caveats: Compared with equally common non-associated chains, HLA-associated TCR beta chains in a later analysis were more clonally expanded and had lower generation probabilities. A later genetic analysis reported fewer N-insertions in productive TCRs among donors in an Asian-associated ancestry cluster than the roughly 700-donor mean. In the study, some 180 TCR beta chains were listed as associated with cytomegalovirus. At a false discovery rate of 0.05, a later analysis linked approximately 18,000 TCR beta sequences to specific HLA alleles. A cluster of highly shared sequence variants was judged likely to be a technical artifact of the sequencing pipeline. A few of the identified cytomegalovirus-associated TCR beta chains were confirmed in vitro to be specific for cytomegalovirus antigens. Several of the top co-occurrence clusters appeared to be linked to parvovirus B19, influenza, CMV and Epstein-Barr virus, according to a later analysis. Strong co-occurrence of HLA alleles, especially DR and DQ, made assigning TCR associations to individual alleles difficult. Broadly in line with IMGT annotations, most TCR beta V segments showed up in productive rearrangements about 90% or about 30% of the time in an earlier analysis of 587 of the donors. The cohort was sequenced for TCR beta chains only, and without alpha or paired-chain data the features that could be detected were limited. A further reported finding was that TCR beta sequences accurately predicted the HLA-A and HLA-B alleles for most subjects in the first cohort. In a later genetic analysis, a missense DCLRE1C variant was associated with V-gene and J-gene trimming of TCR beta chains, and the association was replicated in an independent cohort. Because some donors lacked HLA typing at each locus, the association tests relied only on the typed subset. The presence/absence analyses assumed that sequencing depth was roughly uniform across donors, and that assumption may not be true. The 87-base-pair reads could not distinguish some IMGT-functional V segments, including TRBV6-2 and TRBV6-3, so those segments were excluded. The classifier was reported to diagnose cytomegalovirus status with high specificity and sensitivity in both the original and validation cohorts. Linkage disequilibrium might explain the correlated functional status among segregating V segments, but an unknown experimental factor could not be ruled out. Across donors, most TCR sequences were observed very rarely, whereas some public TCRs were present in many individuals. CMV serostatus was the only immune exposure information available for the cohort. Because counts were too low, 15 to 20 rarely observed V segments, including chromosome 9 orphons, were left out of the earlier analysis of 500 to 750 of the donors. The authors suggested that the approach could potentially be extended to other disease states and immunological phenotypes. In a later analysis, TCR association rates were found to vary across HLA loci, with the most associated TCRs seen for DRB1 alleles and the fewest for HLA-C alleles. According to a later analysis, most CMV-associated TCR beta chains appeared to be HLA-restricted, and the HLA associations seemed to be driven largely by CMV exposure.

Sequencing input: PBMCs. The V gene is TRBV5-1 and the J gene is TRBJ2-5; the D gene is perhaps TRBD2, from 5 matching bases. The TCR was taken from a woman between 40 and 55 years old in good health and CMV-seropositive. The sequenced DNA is TGCGCCAGCAGCTTGGGTCCCCTCCCGGGGGAGACCCAGTACTTC. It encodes CASSLGPLPGETQYF.